This TCR beta chain was obtained from a study of T cell responses to AZD1222 COVID-19 vaccine. Study-level results: In all cases, repertoires were sampled only after the peak T cell response. Unmutated regions of variants are reportedly targeted by nearly half of spike-specific TCRs.

CDR3 length: 13 residues. Germline-derived CDR1 and CDR2 are MGHRA and YSYEKL. V lost 4 bases, J lost 5 bases, and 11 bases lay in between. Turning to this clone: Its antigen is still unknown.

Clones were read by immunoSEQ multiplex PCR, and TCRdb kept only the in-frame ones, dropping some. The sample shows about 150,000 clones, approximately 91% of them seen only once. The material was peripheral blood, obtained 28 days after the second AZD1222 dose. The sequence was collected from an adult who received the AZD1222 COVID-19 vaccine. The chain joins TRBV4-1 to TRBJ1-1, with D uncertain. CDR3 nucleotides: TGCGCCAGCAGCCTCAATCGTGGAACTGAAGCTTTCTTT. Residues: CASSLNRGTEAFF.